This T cell receptor beta chain originates from a study of technical replicates of blood from several donors. Using immunoSEQ multiplex PCR, the repertoire was profiled, and TCRdb retains in-frame clones only, with some absent. The data show some 85,000 clones, 94% seen once. This CDR3 region has 15 residues. The V end was cut by 8 bases, the J end by 4 bases, with 17 bases between. Looked up from germline, CDR1 is LNHDA and CDR2 is SQIVND (reference sequence). The sequence was obtained from a human donor in good health. The rearrangement uses TRBV19 and TRBJ2-2, with D possibly being TRBD1 (8 bases). The sample was T cells isolated from PBMCs. DNA for the CDR3: TGTGCCAGTGGCATCAGCGGGACAGGCACCGGGGAGCTGTTTTTT. It encodes CASGISGTGTGELFF.